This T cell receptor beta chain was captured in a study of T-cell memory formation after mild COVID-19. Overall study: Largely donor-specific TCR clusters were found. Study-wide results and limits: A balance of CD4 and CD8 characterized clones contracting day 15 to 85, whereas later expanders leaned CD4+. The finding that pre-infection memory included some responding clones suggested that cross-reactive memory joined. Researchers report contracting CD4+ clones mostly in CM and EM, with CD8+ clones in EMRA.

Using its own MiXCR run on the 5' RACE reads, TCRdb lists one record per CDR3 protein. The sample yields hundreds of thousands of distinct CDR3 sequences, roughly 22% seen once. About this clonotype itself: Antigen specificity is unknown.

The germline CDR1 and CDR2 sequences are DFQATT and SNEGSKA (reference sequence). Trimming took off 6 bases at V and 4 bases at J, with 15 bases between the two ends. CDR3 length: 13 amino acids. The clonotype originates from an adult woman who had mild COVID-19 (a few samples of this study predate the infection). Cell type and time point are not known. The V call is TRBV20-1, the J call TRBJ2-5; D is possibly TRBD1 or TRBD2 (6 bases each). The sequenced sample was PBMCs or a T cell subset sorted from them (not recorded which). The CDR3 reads CSAPLRGAETQYF. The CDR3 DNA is TGCAGTGCCCCCCTGAGGGGGGCAGAGACCCAGTACTTC.